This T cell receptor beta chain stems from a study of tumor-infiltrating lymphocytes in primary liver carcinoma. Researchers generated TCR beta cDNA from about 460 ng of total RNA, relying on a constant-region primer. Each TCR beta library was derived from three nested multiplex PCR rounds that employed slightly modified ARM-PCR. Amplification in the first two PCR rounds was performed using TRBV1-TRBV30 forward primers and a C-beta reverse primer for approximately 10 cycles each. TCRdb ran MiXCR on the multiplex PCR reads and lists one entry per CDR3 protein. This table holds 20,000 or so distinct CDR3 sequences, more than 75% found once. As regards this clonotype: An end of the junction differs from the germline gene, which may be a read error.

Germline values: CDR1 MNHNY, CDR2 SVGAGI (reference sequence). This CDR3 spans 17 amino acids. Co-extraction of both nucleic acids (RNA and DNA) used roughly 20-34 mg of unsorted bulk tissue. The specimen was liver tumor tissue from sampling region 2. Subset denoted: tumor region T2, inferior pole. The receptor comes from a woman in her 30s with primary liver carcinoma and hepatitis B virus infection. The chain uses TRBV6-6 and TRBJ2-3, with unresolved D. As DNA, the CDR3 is TGTCCCAGCAGTTACCAGACCGGATCTCGACGCACTGATACTCAGTATTTT. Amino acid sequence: CPSSYQTGSRRTDTQYF.